This T cell receptor beta chain was observed in a study of OX40 agonist ivuxolimab in advanced cancers. CDR3 size: 13 residues. Deletions cut 2 bases from V and 4 bases from J, with 5 bases between. Per germline, CDR1 SEHNR and CDR2 FQNEAQ (reference sequence). Libraries were prepared by immunoSEQ multiplex PCR; TCRdb keeps only in-frame clonotypes and omits some of them. In the table there are about 48,000 clones, around 89% of which are singletons. V gene TRBV7-9 combines with J gene TRBJ2-2; D call uncertain. This receptor was obtained from an adult with an advanced solid tumor such as melanoma, head and neck, liver or kidney cancer. The sequencing here drew on CD4+ or CD8+ T cells sorted from blood, taken in a trial of the OX40 agonist ivuxolimab. CDR3 DNA sequence: TGTGCCAGCAGCTTATTGACCACCGGGGAGCTGTTTTTT. Protein product: CASSLLTTGELFF.